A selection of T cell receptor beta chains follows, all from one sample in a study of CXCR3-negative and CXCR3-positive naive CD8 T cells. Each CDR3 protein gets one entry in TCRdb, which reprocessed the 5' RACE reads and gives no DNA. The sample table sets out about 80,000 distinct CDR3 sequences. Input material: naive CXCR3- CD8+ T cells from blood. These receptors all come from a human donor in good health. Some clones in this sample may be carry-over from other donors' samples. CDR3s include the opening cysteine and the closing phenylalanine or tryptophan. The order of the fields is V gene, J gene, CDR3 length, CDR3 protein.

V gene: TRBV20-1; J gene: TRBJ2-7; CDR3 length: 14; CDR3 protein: CSASESGRVYEQYF
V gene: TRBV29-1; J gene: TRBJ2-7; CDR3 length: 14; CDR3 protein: CSVILGQQLYEQYF
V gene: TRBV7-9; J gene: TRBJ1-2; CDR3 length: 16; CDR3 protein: CASSLDGGGHWGGYTF
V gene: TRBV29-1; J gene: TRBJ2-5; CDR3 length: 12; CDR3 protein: CSVDLAQETQYF
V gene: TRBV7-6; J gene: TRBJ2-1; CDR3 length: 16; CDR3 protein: CASSPSGRGLNNEQFF
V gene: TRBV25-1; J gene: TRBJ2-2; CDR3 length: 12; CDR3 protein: CASSEFSGELFF
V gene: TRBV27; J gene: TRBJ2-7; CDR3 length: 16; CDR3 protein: CASSLSKGQVSYEQYF
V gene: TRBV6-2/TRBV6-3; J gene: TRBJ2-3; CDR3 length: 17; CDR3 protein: CASSGTLAGLLRDTQYF
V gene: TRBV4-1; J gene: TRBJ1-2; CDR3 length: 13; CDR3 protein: CASRGQGNYGYTF
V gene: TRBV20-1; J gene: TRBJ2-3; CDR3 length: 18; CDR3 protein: CSALYTTQDRGPTDTQYF
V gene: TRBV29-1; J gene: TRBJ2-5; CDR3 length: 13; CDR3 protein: CSVEVRSWETQYF
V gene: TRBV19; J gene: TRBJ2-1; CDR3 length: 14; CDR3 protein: CASSPRSGASEQFF
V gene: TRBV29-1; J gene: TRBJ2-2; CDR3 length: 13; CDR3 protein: CSALLRVTGELFF
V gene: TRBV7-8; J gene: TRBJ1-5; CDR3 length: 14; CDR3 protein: CASSPTDRKQPQHF
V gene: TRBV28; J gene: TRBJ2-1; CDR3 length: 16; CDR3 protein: CASRGDWGSSYNEQFF
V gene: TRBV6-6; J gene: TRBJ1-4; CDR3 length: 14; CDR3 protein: CASSYFPDREKLFF
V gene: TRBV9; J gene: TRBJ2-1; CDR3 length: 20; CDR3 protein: CASSGRQGMGGGPAYNEQFF
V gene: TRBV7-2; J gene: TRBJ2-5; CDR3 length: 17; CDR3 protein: CASSSIPLGGAEETQYF